Listed below are T cell receptor beta chains from one sample, sequenced in a study of CD8 T cells in Susac syndrome. TCRdb itself ran the immunoSEQ multiplex PCR reads through MiXCR, one entry per CDR3 protein. The table lists roughly 110,000 distinct CDR3 sequences, 94% of them singletons, with around 0.4% in the top ten. The sample consisted of CD8+ T cells from PBMCs. Receptors were obtained from a human donor with Susac syndrome. CDR3s include the opening cysteine and the closing phenylalanine or tryptophan. The D gene is left open where the match is weak. Clone size is not always given. Where it is, it says once, few, many or a class for expanded clones.

NA	TRBV20-1	NA	TRBJ2-1	CSARGRDPTYNEQFF	TGCAGTGCTAGAGGCCGGGACCCTACCTACAATGAGCAGTTCTTC
NA	TRBV7-9	NA	TRBJ2-3	CASSSSIGGTDTQYF	TGTGCCAGCAGCTCTTCGATCGGGGGCACAGATACGCAGTATTTT
NA	TRBV29-1	NA	TRBJ2-1	CSVEGGSHEQFF	TGCAGCGTTGAGGGGGGATCCCATGAGCAGTTCTTC
NA	TRBV3-1	NA	TRBJ2-5	CASSQGGRGSHF	TGTGCCAGCAGCCAAGGAGGTCGCGGTAGTCACTTC
NA	TRBV20-1	NA	TRBJ1-1	CSARNVLRVGMNTEAFF	TGCAGTGCTAGGAATGTACTCAGGGTGGGGATGAACACTGAAGCTTTCTTT
NA	TRBV20-1	NA	TRBJ1-3	CSARDGDTGNTIYF	TGCAGTGCTAGAGACGGAGATACTGGAAACACCATATATTTT
once	TRBV6-5	NA	TRBJ1-2	CASSYGQSGYTF	TGTGCCAGCAGCTACGGACAGTCGGGCTACACCTTC
NA	TRBV12-3/TRBV12-4	TRBD1	TRBJ1-2	CASSYGTGGYGYTF	TGTGCCAGCAGTTATGGGACAGGGGGGTATGGCTACACCTTC
few	TRBV14	TRBD1	TRBJ2-2	CASSQTGGNTGELFF	TGTGCCAGCAGCCAAACAGGGGGTAACACCGGGGAGCTGTTTTTT
NA	TRBV7-9	TRBD2	TRBJ2-7	CASRPSGYAYEQYF	TGTGCCAGCAGACCTAGCGGGTACGCCTACGAGCAGTACTTC
NA	TRBV27	NA	TRBJ2-5	CASRLAGQETQYF	TGTGCCAGCAGACTAGCTGGCCAAGAGACCCAGTACTTC
NA	TRBV12-3/TRBV12-4	NA	TRBJ1-5	CASSAVLWVSNQPQHF	TGTGCCAGCAGTGCGGTTCTGTGGGTGAGCAATCAGCCCCAGCATTTT